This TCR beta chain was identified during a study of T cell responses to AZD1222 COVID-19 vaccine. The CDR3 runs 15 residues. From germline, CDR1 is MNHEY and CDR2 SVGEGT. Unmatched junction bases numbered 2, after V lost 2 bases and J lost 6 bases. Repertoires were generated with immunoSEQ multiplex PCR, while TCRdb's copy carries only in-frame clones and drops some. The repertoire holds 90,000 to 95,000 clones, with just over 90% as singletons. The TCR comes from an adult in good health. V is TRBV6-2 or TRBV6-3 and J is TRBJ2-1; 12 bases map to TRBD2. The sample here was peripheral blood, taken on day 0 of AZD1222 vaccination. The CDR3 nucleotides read TGTGCCAGCAGTTACGGACTAGCGGGGCGCAATGAGCAGTTCTTC. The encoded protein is CASSYGLAGRNEQFF.